The source of this TCR beta chain is a study of CD8 T cells in Susac syndrome. Reverse transcription of about 0.45 to 1 ug RNA was performed with random hexamers. Each CDR3 protein gets one entry after TCRdb re-called the immunoSEQ multiplex PCR reads with MiXCR. Of approximately 180,000 distinct CDR3 sequences listed, 90% to 95% are singletons. The trim removed 7 bases at V and 13 bases at J, leaving 15 bases unmatched. The V gene's germline CDR1 is SNHLY and CDR2 FYNNEI. The CDR3 length is 13 residues. This chain uses TRBV2 with TRBJ2-7; 8 bases are a match to TRBD1. This TCR derives from a human donor with multiple sclerosis. Material: CD4+ T cells from PBMCs. Here the CDR3 DNA reads TGTGCCAGCACCTTACGGGTCCCGGACAGGGACTACTTC. Translated: CASTLRVPDRDYF.